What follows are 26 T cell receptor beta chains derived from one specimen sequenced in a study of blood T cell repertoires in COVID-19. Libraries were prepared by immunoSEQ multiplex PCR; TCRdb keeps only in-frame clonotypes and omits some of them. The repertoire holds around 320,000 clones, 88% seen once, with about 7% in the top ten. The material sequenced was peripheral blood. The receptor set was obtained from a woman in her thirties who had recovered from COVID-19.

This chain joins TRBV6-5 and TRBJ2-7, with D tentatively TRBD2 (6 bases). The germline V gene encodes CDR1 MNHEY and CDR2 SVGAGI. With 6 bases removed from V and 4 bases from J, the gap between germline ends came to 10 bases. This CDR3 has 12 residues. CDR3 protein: CASSTSGYEQYF. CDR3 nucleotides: TGTGCCAGCAGCACAAGCGGGTACGAGCAGTACTTC.

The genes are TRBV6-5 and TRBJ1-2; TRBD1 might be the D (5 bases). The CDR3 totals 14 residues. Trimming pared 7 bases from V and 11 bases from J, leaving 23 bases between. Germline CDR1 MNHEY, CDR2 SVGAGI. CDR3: CASTHLGDSTRYTF. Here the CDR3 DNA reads TGTGCCAGCACCCACCTCGGGGACTCCACGAGGTACACCTTC.

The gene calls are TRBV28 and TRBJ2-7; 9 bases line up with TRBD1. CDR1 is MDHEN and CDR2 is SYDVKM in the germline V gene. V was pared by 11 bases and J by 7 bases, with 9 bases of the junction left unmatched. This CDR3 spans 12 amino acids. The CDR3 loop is CAGKQGAGEQYF. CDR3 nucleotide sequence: TGTGCCGGGAAACAGGGGGCGGGGGAGCAGTACTTC. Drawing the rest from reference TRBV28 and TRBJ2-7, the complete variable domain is DVKVTQSSRYLVKRTGEKVFLECVQDMDHENMFWYRQDPGLGLRLIYFSYDVKMKEKGDIPEGYSVSREKKERFSLILESASTNQTSMYLCAGKQGAGEQYFGPGTRLTVT.

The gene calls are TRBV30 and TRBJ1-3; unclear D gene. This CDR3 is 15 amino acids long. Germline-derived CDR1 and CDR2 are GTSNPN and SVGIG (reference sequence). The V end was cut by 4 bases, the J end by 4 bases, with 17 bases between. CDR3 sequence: CAWTMRGGYGNTIYF. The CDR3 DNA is TGTGCCTGGACGATGCGAGGTGGTTACGGAAACACCATATATTTT.

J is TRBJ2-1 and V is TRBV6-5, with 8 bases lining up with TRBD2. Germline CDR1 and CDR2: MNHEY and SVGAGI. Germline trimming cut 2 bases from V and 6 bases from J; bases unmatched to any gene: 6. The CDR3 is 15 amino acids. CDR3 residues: CASSYPGGASNEQFF. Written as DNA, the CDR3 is TGTGCCAGCAGTTACCCCGGGGGGGCGAGCAATGAGCAGTTCTTC.

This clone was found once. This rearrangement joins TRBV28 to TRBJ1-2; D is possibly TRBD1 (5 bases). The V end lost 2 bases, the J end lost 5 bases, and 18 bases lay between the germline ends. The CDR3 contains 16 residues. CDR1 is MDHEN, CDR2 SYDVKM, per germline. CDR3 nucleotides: TGTGCCAGCAGTTTAGGGACCGGGAGGGGTATATATGGCTACACCTTC. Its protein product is CASSLGTGRGIYGYTF.

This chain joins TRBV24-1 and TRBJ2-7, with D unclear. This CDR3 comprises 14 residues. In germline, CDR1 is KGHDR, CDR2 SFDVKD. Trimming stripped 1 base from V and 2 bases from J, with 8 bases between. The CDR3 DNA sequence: TGTGCCACCAGTGATTTTAACAGTCCCTACGAGCAGTACTTC. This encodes CATSDFNSPYEQYF.

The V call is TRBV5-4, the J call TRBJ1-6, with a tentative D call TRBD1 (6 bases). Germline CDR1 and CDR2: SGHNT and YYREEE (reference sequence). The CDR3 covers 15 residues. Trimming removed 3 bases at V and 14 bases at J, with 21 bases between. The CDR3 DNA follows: TGTGCCAGCAGCTCGCGGACAGAGGGACCCACTGCCCTCCACTTT. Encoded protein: CASSSRTEGPTALHF.

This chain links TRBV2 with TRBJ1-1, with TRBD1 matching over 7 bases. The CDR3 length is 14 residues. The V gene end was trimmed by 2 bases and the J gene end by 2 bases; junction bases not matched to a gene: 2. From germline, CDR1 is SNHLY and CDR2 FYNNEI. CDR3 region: CASSEQGGNTEAFF. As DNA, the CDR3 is TGTGCCAGCAGTGAACAGGGGGGTAACACTGAAGCTTTCTTT.

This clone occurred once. CDR3 sequence reads: CATSLGGEWGNQPQHF. CDR3 DNA: TGTGCCACCAGTCTGGGGGGGGAGTGGGGCAATCAGCCCCAGCATTTT. This chain links TRBV15 with TRBJ1-5, with D maybe TRBD1 (5 bases). Trimming took 6 bases from V and 2 from J, leaving 17 bases between them. CDR3 length: 16 amino acids. Per the germline V gene, CDR1 is LNHNV and CDR2 is YYDKDF (reference sequence).

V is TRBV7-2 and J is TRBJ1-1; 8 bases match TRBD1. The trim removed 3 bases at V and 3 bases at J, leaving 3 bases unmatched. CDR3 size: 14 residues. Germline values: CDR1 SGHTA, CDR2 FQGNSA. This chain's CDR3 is CASSFGQGYTEAFF. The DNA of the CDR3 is TGTGCCAGCAGCTTCGGACAGGGTTACACTGAAGCTTTCTTT.

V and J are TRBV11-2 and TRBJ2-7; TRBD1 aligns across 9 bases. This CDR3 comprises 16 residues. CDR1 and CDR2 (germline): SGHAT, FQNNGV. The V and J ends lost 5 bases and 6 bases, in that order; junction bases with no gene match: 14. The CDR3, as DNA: TGTGCCAGCAGCCCATCTGCCGGGACAGGGTATAGCGAGCAGTACTTC. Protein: CASSPSAGTGYSEQYF.

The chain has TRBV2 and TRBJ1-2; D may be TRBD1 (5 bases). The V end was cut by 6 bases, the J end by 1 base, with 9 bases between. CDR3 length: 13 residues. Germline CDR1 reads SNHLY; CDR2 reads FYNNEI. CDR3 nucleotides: TGTGCCAGCAGCCCCGACAGTAACTATGGCTACACCTTC. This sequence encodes CASSPDSNYGYTF.

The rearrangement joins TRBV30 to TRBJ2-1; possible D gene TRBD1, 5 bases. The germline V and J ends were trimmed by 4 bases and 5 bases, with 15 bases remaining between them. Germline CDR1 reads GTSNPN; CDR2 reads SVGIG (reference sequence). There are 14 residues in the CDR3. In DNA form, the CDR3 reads TGTGCCTGGAATGTGGGGCACCTAGACAATGAGCAGTTCTTC. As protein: CAWNVGHLDNEQFF.

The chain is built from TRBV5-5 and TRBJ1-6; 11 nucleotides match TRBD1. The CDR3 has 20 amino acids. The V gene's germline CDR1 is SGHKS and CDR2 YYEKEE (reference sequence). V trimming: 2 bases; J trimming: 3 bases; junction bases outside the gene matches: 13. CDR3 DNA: TGTGCCAGCAGCTTTGCTCGTCGGGGACAGGGGGTATTCTATAATTCACCCCTCCACTTT. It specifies CASSFARRGQGVFYNSPLHF.

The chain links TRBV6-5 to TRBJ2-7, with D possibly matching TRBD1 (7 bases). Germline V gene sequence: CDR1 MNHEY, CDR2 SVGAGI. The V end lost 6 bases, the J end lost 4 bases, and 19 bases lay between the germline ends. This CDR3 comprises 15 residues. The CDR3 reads CASSGRGTDLYEQYF. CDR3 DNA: TGTGCCAGCAGCGGACGGGGGACAGACCTTTACGAGCAGTACTTC.

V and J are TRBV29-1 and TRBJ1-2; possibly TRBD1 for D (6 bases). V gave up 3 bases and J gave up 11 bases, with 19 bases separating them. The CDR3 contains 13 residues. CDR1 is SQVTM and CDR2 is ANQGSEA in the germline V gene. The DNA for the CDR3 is TGCAGCGTTGATCACCCAGGGGCTAAGAAGTACACCTTC. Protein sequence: CSVDHPGAKKYTF.

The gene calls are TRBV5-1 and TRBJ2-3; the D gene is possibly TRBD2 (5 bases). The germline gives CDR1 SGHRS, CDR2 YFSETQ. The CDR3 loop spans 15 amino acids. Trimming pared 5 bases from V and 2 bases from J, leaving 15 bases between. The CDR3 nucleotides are TGCGCCAGCAGTATGGAGGACGGAATCACAGATACGCAGTATTTT. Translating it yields CASSMEDGITDTQYF.

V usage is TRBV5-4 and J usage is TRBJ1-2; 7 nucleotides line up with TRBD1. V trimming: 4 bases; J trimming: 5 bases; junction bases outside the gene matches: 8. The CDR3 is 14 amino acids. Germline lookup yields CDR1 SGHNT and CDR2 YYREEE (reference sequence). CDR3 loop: CASSPNQGEYGYTF. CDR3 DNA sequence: TGTGCCAGCAGCCCGAATCAGGGGGAGTATGGCTACACCTTC.

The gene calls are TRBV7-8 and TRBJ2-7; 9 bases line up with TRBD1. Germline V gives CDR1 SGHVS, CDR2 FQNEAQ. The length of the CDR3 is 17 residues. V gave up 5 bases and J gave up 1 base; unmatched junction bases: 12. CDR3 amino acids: CASSPEAGTGISYEQYF. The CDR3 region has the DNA TGTGCCAGCAGCCCAGAGGCGGGGACAGGGATATCCTACGAGCAGTACTTC.

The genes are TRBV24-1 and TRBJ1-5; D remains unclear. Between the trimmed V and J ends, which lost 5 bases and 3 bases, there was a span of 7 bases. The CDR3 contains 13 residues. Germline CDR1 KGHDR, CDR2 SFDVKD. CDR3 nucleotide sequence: TGTGCCACCAGTGGAGTTAACAATCAGCCCCAGCATTTT. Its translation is CATSGVNNQPQHF.

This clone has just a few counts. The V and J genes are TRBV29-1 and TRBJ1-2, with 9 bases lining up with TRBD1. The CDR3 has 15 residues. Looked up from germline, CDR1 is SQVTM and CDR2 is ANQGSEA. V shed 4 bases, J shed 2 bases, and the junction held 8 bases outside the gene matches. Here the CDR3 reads CSVVFRDRDNYGYTF. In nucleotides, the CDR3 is TGCAGCGTTGTTTTTCGGGACAGGGACAACTATGGCTACACCTTC. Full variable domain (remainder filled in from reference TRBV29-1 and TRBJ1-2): SAVISQKPSRDICQRGTSLTIQCQVDSQVTMMFWYRQQPGQSLTLIATANQGSEATYESGFVIDKFPISRPNLTFSTLTVSNMSPEDSSIYLCSVVFRDRDNYGYTFGSGTRLTVV.

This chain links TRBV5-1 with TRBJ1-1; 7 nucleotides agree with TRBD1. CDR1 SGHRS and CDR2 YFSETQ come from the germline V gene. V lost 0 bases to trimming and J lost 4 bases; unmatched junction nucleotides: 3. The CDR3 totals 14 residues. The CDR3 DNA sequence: TGCGCCAGCAGCTTGGGACAGGGAGCCACTGAAGCTTTCTTT. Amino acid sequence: CASSLGQGATEAFF.

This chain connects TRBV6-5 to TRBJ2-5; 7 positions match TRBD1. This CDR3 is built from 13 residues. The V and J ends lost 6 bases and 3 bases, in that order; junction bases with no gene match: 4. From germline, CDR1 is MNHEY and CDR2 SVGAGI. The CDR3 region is CASRTQGEETQYF. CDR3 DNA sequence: TGTGCCAGCAGAACCCAGGGGGAAGAGACCCAGTACTTC.

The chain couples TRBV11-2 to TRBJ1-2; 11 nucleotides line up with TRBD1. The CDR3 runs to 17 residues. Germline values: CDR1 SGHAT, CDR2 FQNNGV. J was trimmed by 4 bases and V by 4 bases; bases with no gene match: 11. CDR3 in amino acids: CASSSGTGGLFSYGYTF. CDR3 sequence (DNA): TGTGCCAGCAGCTCCGGGACAGGGGGTCTATTTTCCTATGGCTACACCTTC.

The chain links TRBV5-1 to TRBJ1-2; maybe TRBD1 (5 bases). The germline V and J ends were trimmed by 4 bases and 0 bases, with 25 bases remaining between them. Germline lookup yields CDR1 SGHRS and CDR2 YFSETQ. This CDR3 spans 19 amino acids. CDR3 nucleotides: TGCGCCAGCAGCGCCGCAGGACCTTGGGGTTCGACAGCTAACTATGGCTACACCTTC. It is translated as CASSAAGPWGSTANYGYTF.